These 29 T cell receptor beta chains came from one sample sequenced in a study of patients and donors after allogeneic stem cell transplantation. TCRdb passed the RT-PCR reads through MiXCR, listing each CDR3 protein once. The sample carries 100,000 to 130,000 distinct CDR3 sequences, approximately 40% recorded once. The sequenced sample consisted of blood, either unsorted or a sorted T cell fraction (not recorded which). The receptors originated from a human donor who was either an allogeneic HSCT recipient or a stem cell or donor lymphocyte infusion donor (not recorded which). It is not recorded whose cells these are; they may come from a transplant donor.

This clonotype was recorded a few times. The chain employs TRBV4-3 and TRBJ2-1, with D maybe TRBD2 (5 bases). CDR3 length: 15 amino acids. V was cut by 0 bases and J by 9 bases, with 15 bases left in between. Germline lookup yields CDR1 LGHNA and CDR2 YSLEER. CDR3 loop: CASSQEAVAIGEQFF. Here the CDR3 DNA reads TGCGCCAGCAGCCAAGAAGCGGTAGCAATAGGTGAGCAGTTCTTC.

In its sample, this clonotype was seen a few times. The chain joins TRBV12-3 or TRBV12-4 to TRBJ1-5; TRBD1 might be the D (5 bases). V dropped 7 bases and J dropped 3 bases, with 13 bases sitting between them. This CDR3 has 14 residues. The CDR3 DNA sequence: TGTGCCAGCACCGCTCTGGGGGTCAATCAGCCCCAGCATTTT. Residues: CASTALGVNQPQHF.

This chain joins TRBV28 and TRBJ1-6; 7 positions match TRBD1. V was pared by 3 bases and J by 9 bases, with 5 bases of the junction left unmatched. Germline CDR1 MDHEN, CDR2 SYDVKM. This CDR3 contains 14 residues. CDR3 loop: CASSFSDRPSPLHF. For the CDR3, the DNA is TGTGCCAGCAGTTTTTCGGACAGGCCTTCACCCCTCCACTTT.

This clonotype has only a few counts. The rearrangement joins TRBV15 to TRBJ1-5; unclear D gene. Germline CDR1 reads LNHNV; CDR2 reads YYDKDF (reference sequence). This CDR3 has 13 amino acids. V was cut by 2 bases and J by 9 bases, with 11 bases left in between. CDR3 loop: CATSRFPPRPQHF. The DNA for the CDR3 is TGTGCCACCAGCAGATTTCCGCCCAGGCCCCAGCATTTT.

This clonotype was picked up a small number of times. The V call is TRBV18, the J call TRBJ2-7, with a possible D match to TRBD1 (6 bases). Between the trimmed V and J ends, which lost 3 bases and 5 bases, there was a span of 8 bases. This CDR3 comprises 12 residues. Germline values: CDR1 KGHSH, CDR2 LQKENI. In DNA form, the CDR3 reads TGTGCCAGCTCACCCGGGACACACGAGCAGTACTTC. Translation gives CASSPGTHEQYF.

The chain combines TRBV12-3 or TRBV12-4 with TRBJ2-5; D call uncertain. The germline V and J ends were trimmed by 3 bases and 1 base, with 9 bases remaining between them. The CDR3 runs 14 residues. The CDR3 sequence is CASSFKQLQETQYF. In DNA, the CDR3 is TGTGCCAGCAGTTTCAAGCAGCTCCAAGAGACCCAGTACTTC.

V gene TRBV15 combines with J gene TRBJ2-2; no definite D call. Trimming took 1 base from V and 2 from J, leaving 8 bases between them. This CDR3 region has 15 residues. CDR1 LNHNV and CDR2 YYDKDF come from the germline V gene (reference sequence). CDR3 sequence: CATSRVGANTGELFF. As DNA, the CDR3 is TGTGCCACCAGCAGAGTTGGCGCTAACACCGGGGAGCTGTTTTTT.

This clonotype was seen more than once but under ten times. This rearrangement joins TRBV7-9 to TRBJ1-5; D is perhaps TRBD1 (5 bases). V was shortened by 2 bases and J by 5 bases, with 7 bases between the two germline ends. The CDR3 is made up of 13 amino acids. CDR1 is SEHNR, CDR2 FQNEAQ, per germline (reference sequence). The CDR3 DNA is TGTGCCAGCAGCTTACAGGGCGATCAGCCCCAGCATTTT. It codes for CASSLQGDQPQHF.

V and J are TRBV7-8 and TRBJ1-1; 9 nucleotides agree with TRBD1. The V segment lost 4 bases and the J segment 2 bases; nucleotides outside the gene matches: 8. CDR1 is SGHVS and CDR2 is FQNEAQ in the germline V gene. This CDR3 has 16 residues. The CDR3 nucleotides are TGTGCCAGCAGCTGGGGACAGGGACTACCAAACACTGAAGCTTTCTTT. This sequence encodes CASSWGQGLPNTEAFF.

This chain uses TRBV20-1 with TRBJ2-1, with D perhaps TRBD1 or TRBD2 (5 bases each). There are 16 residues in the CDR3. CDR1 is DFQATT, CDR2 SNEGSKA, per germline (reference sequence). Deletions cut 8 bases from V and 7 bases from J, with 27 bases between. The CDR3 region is CSSTRVVSGTGNEQFF. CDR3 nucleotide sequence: TGCAGTAGTACCAGGGTGGTAAGCGGCACGGGTAATGAGCAGTTCTTC.

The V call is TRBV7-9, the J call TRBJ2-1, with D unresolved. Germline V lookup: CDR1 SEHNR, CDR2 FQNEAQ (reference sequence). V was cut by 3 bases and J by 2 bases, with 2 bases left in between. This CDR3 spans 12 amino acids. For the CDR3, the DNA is TGTGCCAGCAGCTTTCCCTACAATGAGCAGTTCTTC. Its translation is CASSFPYNEQFF.

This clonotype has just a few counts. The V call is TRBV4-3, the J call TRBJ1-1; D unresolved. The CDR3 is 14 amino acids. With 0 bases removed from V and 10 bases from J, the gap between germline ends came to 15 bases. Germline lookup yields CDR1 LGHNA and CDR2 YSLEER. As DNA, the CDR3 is TGCGCCAGCAGCCAAGATGTGGCTCTAAGTGCAGCTTTCTTT. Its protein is CASSQDVALSAAFF.

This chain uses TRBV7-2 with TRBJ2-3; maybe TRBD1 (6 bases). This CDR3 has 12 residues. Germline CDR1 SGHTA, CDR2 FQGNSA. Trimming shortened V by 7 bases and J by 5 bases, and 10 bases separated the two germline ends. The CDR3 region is CASNNREDTQYF. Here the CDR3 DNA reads TGTGCCAGCAACAACAGGGAAGATACGCAGTATTTT.

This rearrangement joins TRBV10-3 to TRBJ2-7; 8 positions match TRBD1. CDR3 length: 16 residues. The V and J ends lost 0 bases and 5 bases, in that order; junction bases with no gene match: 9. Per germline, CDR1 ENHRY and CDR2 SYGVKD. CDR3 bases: TGTGCCATCAGTGAGTCCCAACGGACAGGGTACCACGAGCAGTACTTC. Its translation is CAISESQRTGYHEQYF.

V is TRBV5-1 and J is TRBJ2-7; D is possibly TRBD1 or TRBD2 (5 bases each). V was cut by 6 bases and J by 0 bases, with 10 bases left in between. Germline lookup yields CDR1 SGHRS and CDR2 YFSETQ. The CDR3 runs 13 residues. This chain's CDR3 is CASNPGSSYEQYF. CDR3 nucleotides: TGCGCCAGCAACCCAGGGAGCTCCTACGAGCAGTACTTC. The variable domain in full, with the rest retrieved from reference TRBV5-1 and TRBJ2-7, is KAGVTQTPRYLIKTRGQQVTLSCSPISGHRSVSWYQQTPGQGLQFLFEYFSETQRNKGNFPGRFSGRQFSNSRSEMNVSTLELGDSALYLCASNPGSSYEQYFGPGTRLTVT.

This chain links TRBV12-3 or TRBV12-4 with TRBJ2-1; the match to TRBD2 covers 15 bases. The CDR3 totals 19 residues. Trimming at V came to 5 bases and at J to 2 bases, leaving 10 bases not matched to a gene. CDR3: CASSPLSGLAGGTYNEQFF. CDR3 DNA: TGTGCCAGCAGTCCGCTATCGGGACTAGCGGGGGGTACCTACAATGAGCAGTTCTTC.

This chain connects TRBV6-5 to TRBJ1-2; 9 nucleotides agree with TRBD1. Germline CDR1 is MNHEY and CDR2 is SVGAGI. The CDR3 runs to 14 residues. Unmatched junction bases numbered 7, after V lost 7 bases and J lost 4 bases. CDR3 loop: CASKAGQGLYGYTF. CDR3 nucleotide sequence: TGTGCCAGCAAGGCCGGACAGGGGCTCTATGGCTACACCTTC.

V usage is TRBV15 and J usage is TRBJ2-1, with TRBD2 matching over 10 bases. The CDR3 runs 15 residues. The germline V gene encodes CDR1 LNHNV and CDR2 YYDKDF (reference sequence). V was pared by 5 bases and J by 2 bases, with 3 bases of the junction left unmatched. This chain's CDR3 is CATSGSGRAYNEQFF. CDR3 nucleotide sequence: TGTGCCACCAGCGGGAGCGGGAGGGCCTACAATGAGCAGTTCTTC.

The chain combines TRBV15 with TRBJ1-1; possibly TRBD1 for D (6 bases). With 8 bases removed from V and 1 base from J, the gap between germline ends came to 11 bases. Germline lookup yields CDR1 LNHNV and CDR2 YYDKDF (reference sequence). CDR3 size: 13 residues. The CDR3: CATADRRNTEAFF. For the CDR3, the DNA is TGTGCCACCGCGGACAGACGGAACACTGAAGCTTTCTTT.

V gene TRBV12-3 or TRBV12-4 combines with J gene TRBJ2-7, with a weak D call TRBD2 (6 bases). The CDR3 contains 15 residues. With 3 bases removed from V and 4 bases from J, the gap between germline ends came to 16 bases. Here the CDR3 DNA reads TGTGCCAGCAGTTTTGGGGGACTCCGCTTTTACGAGCAGTACTTC. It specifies CASSFGGLRFYEQYF.

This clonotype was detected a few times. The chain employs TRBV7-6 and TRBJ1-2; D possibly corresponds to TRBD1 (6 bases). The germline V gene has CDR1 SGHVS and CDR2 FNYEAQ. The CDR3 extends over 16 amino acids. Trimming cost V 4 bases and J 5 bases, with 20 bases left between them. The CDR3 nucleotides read TGTGCCAGCAGCTCAAACCCGGGGGCTCCGGGGTATGGCTACACCTTC. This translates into CASSSNPGAPGYGYTF.

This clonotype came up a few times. CDR3 nucleotide sequence: TGTGCCATCAGGGGGAACCCGAACACTGAAGCTTTCTTT. Translated, it gives CAIRGNPNTEAFF. The chain uses TRBV10-3 and TRBJ1-1; D uncertain. V was clipped by 6 bases and J by 1 base, with 9 bases between them. Germline values: CDR1 ENHRY, CDR2 SYGVKD. The CDR3 consists of 13 residues.

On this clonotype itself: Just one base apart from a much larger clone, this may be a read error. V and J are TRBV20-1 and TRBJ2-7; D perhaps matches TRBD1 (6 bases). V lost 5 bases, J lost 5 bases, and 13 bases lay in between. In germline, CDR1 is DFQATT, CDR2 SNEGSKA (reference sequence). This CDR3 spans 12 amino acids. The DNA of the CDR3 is TGCAGTGCTGCTATAACAGGGCACGAGCAGTACTTC. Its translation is CSAAITGHEQYF.

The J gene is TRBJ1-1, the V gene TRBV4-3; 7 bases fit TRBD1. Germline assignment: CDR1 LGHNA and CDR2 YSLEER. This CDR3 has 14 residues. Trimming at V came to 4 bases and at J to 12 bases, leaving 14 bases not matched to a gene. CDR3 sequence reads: CASSPFRQGLETFF. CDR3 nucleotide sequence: TGCGCCAGCAGCCCCTTTCGACAGGGTTTAGAGACTTTCTTT.

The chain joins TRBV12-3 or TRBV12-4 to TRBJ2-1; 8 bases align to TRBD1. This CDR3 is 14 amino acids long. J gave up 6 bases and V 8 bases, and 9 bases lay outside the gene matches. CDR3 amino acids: CASGKDRVGNEQFF. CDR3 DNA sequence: TGTGCCAGCGGAAAGGACAGGGTCGGCAATGAGCAGTTCTTC.

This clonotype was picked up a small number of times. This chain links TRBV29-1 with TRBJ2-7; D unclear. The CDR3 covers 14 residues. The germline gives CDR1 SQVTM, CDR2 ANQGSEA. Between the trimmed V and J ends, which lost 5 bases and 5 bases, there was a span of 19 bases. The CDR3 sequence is CSVTGPTLRDEQYF. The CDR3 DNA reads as TGCAGCGTTACCGGGCCGACCCTTAGGGACGAGCAGTACTTC.

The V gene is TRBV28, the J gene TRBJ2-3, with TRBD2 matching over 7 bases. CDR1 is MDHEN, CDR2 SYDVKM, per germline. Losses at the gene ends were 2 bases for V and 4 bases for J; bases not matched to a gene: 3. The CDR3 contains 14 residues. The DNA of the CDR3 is TGTGCCAGCAGTTTAGGGACTATCCCAGATACGCAGTATTTT. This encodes CASSLGTIPDTQYF.

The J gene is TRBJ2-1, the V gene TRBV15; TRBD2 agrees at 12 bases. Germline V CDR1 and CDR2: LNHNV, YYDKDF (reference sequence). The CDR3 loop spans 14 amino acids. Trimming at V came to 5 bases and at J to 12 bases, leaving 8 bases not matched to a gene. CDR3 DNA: TGTGCCACCAGCTACCGGACTAGCGGGACGGCGCAGTTCTTC. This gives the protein CATSYRTSGTAQFF.

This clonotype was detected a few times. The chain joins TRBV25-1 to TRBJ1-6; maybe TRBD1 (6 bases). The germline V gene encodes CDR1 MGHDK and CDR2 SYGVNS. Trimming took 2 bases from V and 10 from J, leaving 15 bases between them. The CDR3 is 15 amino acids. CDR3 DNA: TGTGCCAGCAGTGAACTCTCAGGGGTGAGATCACCCCTCCACTTT. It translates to CASSELSGVRSPLHF. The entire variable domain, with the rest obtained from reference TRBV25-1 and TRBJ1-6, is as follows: EADIYQTPRYLVIGTGKKITLECSQTMGHDKMYWYQQDPGMELHLIHYSYGVNSTEKGDLSSESTVSRIRTEHFPLTLESARPSHTSQYLCASSELSGVRSPLHFGNGTRLTVT.